The following is a TCR beta chain sequence with its context. Its antigen is currently unknown. Germline CDR1 is SGHRS and CDR2 is YFSETQ. The CDR3 spans 15 residues. V gave up 1 base and J gave up 3 bases, with 13 bases separating them. This entry is derived from a study of T cell responses to AZD1222 COVID-19 vaccine. Whole-study findings and limits: In all cases, repertoires were sampled only after the peak T cell response. When two AZD1222 doses had been given, Spike-specific TCR breadth and depth rose.

Assay used: immunoSEQ multiplex PCR; TCRdb lists only in-frame clones, some missing. The data show about 21,000 clones, roughly 84% seen once. The V call is TRBV5-1, the J call TRBJ2-5; possible D gene TRBD2, 6 bases. Sequenced here: peripheral blood, sampled 28 days after the second AZD1222 dose. The source of this sequence is an adult who received the AZD1222 COVID-19 vaccine. CDR3 bases: TGCGCCAGCAGCTTGTTCGATAGCGGTAAAGAGACCCAGTACTTC. Translating gives CASSLFDSGKETQYF.